These T cell receptor beta chains were read from a single sample in a study of blood T cell repertoires in COVID-19. Some clones are missing from TCRdb's copy, which holds only in-frame ones; the method was immunoSEQ multiplex PCR. The sample carries roughly 300,000 clones, about four fifths recorded once. Sample: peripheral blood. These receptor sequences come from a woman aged 60-70 years with active or convalescent COVID-19. Both conserved end residues are part of each CDR3. The order of the fields is V gene, J gene, D gene, clone size, CDR3 protein, CDR3 DNA. D genes are given only for firm matches. Clone size appears in some rows only: once, few, many, or a class for an expanded clone.

v_call: TRBV19; j_call: TRBJ2-1; d_call: TRBD2; clone_size: NA; cdr3_aa: CASSTGLAGGASSYNEQFF; cdr3_nt: TGTGCCAGTAGTACTGGACTAGCGGGGGGGGCTAGCTCCTACAATGAGCAGTTCTTC
v_call: TRBV7-2; j_call: TRBJ2-7; d_call: TRBD2; clone_size: NA; cdr3_aa: CASSRTSVRSYEQYF; cdr3_nt: TGTGCCAGCAGTCGGACTAGCGTCCGATCCTACGAGCAGTACTTC
v_call: TRBV4-1; j_call: TRBJ2-5; d_call: TRBD2; clone_size: NA; cdr3_aa: CASSRGLSDTGGTQYF; cdr3_nt: TGCGCCAGCAGCCGGGGACTATCAGATACGGGCGGGACCCAGTACTTC
v_call: TRBV18; j_call: TRBJ1-2; d_call: NA; clone_size: once; cdr3_aa: CASSPPGPLTSDGYTF; cdr3_nt: TGTGCCAGCTCACCACCGGGGCCGCTGACCTCCGATGGCTACACCTTC
v_call: TRBV19; j_call: TRBJ1-5; d_call: TRBD1; clone_size: NA; cdr3_aa: CASSHRTLGFLGGGGQPQHF; cdr3_nt: TGTGCCAGTAGCCACCGAACCCTGGGTTTTCTAGGGGGCGGAGGGCAGCCCCAGCATTTT
v_call: TRBV5-4; j_call: TRBJ2-5; d_call: TRBD2; clone_size: NA; cdr3_aa: CASSFSGGEETQYF; cdr3_nt: TGTGCCAGCAGCTTTAGCGGGGGGGAAGAGACCCAGTACTTC
v_call: TRBV11-3; j_call: TRBJ2-3; d_call: TRBD2; clone_size: NA; cdr3_aa: CASSLLAGGPDTQYF; cdr3_nt: TGTGCCAGCAGCTTACTAGCGGGGGGGCCTGATACGCAGTATTTT
v_call: TRBV25-1; j_call: TRBJ2-3; d_call: TRBD2; clone_size: once; cdr3_aa: CASSELGRLATDTQYF; cdr3_nt: TGTGCCAGCAGTGAATTAGGGAGACTAGCGACAGATACGCAGTATTTT
v_call: TRBV11-2; j_call: TRBJ2-7; d_call: TRBD2; clone_size: NA; cdr3_aa: CASSLVGARTSLYEQYF; cdr3_nt: TGTGCCAGCAGCTTAGTAGGGGCCCGGACTAGCCTGTACGAGCAGTACTTC
v_call: TRBV11-2; j_call: TRBJ1-2; d_call: TRBD1; clone_size: NA; cdr3_aa: CASSSTGVYGYTF; cdr3_nt: TGTGCCAGCAGCAGTACAGGGGTTTATGGCTACACCTTC
v_call: TRBV28; j_call: TRBJ2-7; d_call: TRBD1; clone_size: NA; cdr3_aa: CASTPSPPGTAPPSF; cdr3_nt: TGTGCCAGCACCCCCTCCCCCCCCGGGACAGCTCCTCCAAGCTTC
v_call: TRBV9; j_call: TRBJ1-1; d_call: TRBD1; clone_size: NA; cdr3_aa: CASSVDRGNTEAFF; cdr3_nt: TGTGCCAGCAGCGTTGACAGGGGGAACACTGAAGCTTTCTTT
v_call: TRBV18; j_call: TRBJ2-3; d_call: TRBD1; clone_size: NA; cdr3_aa: CASSQQGSTDTQYF; cdr3_nt: TGTGCCAGCTCACAACAGGGGTCGACAGATACGCAGTATTTT
v_call: TRBV29-1; j_call: TRBJ1-1; d_call: NA; clone_size: NA; cdr3_aa: CSAAPDSGTEAFF; cdr3_nt: TGCAGCGCCGCCCCGGACAGCGGCACTGAAGCTTTCTTT
v_call: TRBV5-1; j_call: TRBJ2-2; d_call: NA; clone_size: NA; cdr3_aa: CASSLLAVYTPSQGTGELFF; cdr3_nt: TGCGCCAGCAGCTTATTAGCGGTCTATACTCCCTCTCAGGGCACCGGGGAGCTGTTTTTT
v_call: TRBV5-4; j_call: TRBJ1-2; d_call: NA; clone_size: medium-sized; cdr3_aa: CASSLRKVTDGYTF; cdr3_nt: TGTGCCAGCAGCTTGAGGAAGGTTACAGATGGCTACACCTTC
v_call: TRBV2; j_call: TRBJ1-1; d_call: TRBD1; clone_size: few; cdr3_aa: CATSQGAMNTEAFF; cdr3_nt: TGTGCCACCTCCCAGGGGGCCATGAACACTGAAGCTTTCTTT
v_call: TRBV7-8; j_call: TRBJ2-5; d_call: NA; clone_size: once; cdr3_aa: CASSSQAGAETQYF; cdr3_nt: TGTGCCAGCAGCTCACAGGCGGGGGCAGAGACCCAGTACTTC
v_call: TRBV19; j_call: TRBJ1-5; d_call: NA; clone_size: few; cdr3_aa: CASSQQGYSNQPQHF; cdr3_nt: TGTGCCAGTAGTCAACAGGGCTATAGCAATCAGCCCCAGCATTTT
v_call: TRBV11-2; j_call: TRBJ1-2; d_call: NA; clone_size: few; cdr3_aa: CASSSPRQAHNYGYTF; cdr3_nt: TGTGCCAGCAGCTCCCCGAGACAGGCACATAACTATGGCTACACCTTC
v_call: TRBV6-5; j_call: TRBJ2-7; d_call: TRBD1; clone_size: NA; cdr3_aa: CASSWGQGYEQYF; cdr3_nt: TGTGCCAGCAGTTGGGGACAGGGATACGAGCAGTACTTC
v_call: TRBV29-1; j_call: TRBJ2-3; d_call: TRBD1; clone_size: NA; cdr3_aa: CSVDPPTGNTDTQYF; cdr3_nt: TGCAGCGTTGACCCCCCGACAGGGAACACAGATACGCAGTATTTT
v_call: TRBV10-3; j_call: TRBJ2-2; d_call: TRBD1; clone_size: NA; cdr3_aa: CAISESTGAKPTGGPTNTGELFF; cdr3_nt: TGTGCCATCAGTGAGTCTACCGGAGCAAAACCGACAGGGGGCCCTACGAACACCGGGGAGCTGTTTTTT
v_call: TRBV15; j_call: TRBJ1-1; d_call: NA; clone_size: NA; cdr3_aa: CATSRDRDIHTEAFF; cdr3_nt: TGTGCCACCAGCAGAGATAGGGACATCCACACTGAAGCTTTCTTT
v_call: TRBV10-3; j_call: TRBJ1-1; d_call: TRBD1; clone_size: once; cdr3_aa: CASSRDRAGTEAFF; cdr3_nt: TGTGCCAGCAGTCGGGACAGGGCGGGCACTGAAGCTTTCTTT
v_call: TRBV6-5; j_call: TRBJ1-2; d_call: NA; clone_size: NA; cdr3_aa: CASWRGGLLYGYTF; cdr3_nt: TGTGCCAGCTGGAGGGGGGGTCTGCTCTATGGCTACACCTTC
v_call: TRBV5-4; j_call: TRBJ1-6; d_call: NA; clone_size: NA; cdr3_aa: CASSLVDSQNSPLHF; cdr3_nt: TGTGCCAGCAGCTTGGTGGACAGTCAGAATTCACCCCTCCACTTT
v_call: TRBV9; j_call: TRBJ2-1; d_call: TRBD2; clone_size: NA; cdr3_aa: CASSVGGGGSSYNEQFF; cdr3_nt: TGTGCCAGCAGCGTAGGCGGCGGGGGGAGCTCCTACAATGAGCAGTTCTTC
v_call: TRBV2; j_call: TRBJ2-2; d_call: NA; clone_size: few; cdr3_aa: CASSTTGMNTGELFF; cdr3_nt: TGTGCCAGCAGTACAACAGGAATGAACACCGGGGAGCTGTTTTTT
v_call: TRBV11-3; j_call: TRBJ2-1; d_call: NA; clone_size: NA; cdr3_aa: CASSFRVDNEQFF; cdr3_nt: TGTGCCAGCAGCTTTCGCGTCGACAATGAGCAGTTCTTC
v_call: TRBV18; j_call: TRBJ1-1; d_call: NA; clone_size: NA; cdr3_aa: CASSPGERHTEAFF; cdr3_nt: TGTGCCAGCTCACCAGGGGAGAGGCATACTGAAGCTTTCTTT
v_call: TRBV6-5; j_call: TRBJ2-1; d_call: TRBD2; clone_size: NA; cdr3_aa: CASSRILTSADEQFF; cdr3_nt: TGTGCCAGCAGCAGAATTCTGACTAGCGCAGATGAGCAGTTCTTC
v_call: TRBV5-1; j_call: TRBJ1-4; d_call: NA; clone_size: NA; cdr3_aa: CASSLGQLNEKLFF; cdr3_nt: TGCGCCAGCAGCTTGGGACAGCTTAATGAAAAACTGTTTTTT
v_call: TRBV11-1; j_call: TRBJ1-1; d_call: TRBD1; clone_size: NA; cdr3_aa: CASSQRTGVLGPEAFF; cdr3_nt: TGTGCCAGCAGCCAACGGACAGGGGTGTTGGGCCCTGAAGCTTTCTTT
v_call: TRBV19; j_call: TRBJ2-7; d_call: TRBD1; clone_size: NA; cdr3_aa: CASSTTGGSRSYEQYF; cdr3_nt: TGTGCCAGTAGTACGACAGGGGGCTCTAGATCCTACGAGCAGTACTTC
v_call: TRBV5-4; j_call: TRBJ2-3; d_call: NA; clone_size: NA; cdr3_aa: CASSFTGYKDTQYF; cdr3_nt: TGTGCCAGCAGCTTCACAGGGTACAAAGATACGCAGTATTTT
v_call: TRBV7-3; j_call: TRBJ2-3; d_call: TRBD2; clone_size: NA; cdr3_aa: CASTPGTSGGARTDTQYF; cdr3_nt: TGTGCCAGCACCCCTGGGACTAGCGGGGGGGCCCGCACAGATACGCAGTATTTT
v_call: TRBV19; j_call: TRBJ2-5; d_call: TRBD1; clone_size: few; cdr3_aa: CASSIGQGAETQYF; cdr3_nt: TGTGCCAGTAGTATAGGACAGGGCGCAGAGACCCAGTACTTC
v_call: TRBV7-3; j_call: TRBJ2-5; d_call: TRBD1; clone_size: few; cdr3_aa: CASSSDRAGETQYF; cdr3_nt: TGTGCCAGCAGCTCGGACAGGGCCGGGGAGACCCAGTACTTC
v_call: TRBV9; j_call: TRBJ1-2; d_call: NA; clone_size: NA; cdr3_aa: CASSPHAATAANYGYTF; cdr3_nt: TGTGCCAGCAGCCCTCACGCGGCGACCGCAGCTAACTATGGCTACACCTTC
v_call: TRBV4-2; j_call: TRBJ1-1; d_call: NA; clone_size: once; cdr3_aa: CASSQDLRGGNTEAFF; cdr3_nt: TGTGCCAGCAGCCAAGATCTTAGGGGGGGGAACACTGAAGCTTTCTTT
v_call: TRBV25-1; j_call: TRBJ2-2; d_call: TRBD1; clone_size: NA; cdr3_aa: CASNRGQNTGELFF; cdr3_nt: TGTGCCAGCAACAGGGGACAGAACACCGGGGAGCTGTTTTTT
v_call: TRBV7-8; j_call: TRBJ2-3; d_call: NA; clone_size: once; cdr3_aa: CASSLGTSTQYF; cdr3_nt: TGTGCCAGCAGCCTCGGGACTTCCACGCAGTATTTT
v_call: TRBV4-3; j_call: TRBJ1-2; d_call: NA; clone_size: NA; cdr3_aa: CASSHLGANYGYTF; cdr3_nt: TGCGCCAGCAGCCACCTTGGGGCCAACTATGGCTACACCTTC
v_call: TRBV6-5; j_call: TRBJ1-1; d_call: NA; clone_size: NA; cdr3_aa: CASRIQVNTEAFF; cdr3_nt: TGTGCCAGCAGGATACAGGTGAACACTGAAGCTTTCTTT
v_call: TRBV7-9; j_call: TRBJ1-5; d_call: NA; clone_size: NA; cdr3_aa: CASSSYSNQPQHF; cdr3_nt: TGTGCCAGCAGCTCCTATAGCAATCAGCCCCAGCATTTT
v_call: TRBV3-1/TRBV3-2; j_call: TRBJ1-6; d_call: TRBD1; clone_size: NA; cdr3_aa: CASSLNTGGRDSPLHF; cdr3_nt: TGTGCCAGCAGCCTAAATACAGGGGGCCGAGATTCACCCCTCCACTTT
v_call: TRBV10-1; j_call: TRBJ1-1; d_call: TRBD1; clone_size: once; cdr3_aa: CATDRDRDTEAFF; cdr3_nt: TGCGCCACCGACCGGGACAGGGACACTGAAGCTTTCTTT
v_call: TRBV7-3; j_call: TRBJ2-2; d_call: TRBD2; clone_size: NA; cdr3_aa: CASSLQRTSGGANTGELFF; cdr3_nt: TGTGCCAGCAGCCTACAGCGGACTAGCGGGGGCGCGAACACCGGGGAGCTGTTTTTT
v_call: TRBV4-2; j_call: TRBJ1-6; d_call: NA; clone_size: NA; cdr3_aa: CASSQGAVDSPLHF; cdr3_nt: TGTGCCAGCAGCCAAGGGGCAGTGGATTCACCCCTCCACTTT